These 14 T cell receptor beta chains came from one sample sequenced in a study of shared clonotypes between healthy human individuals (dated by TCRdb to the early 2020s). Library generation was performed with the immunoSEQ multiplex PCR assay. TCRdb provides this immuneACCESS table in a form limited to in-frame rearrangements. Some clones are lacking; in checked studies, under half of them reflect an unresolved V gene, and why the rest are absent is not known. This sample holds about 480,000 clones; 60% to 80% were observed only once. The ten largest account for roughly an eighth of the sample. Sequenced: PBMCs. These TCRs come from a woman aged 35 to 49 in good health. Some clones in this sample may be carry-over from other donors' samples.

The chain has TRBV28 and TRBJ2-7; D not certain. This CDR3 is built from 14 residues. Germline values: CDR1 MDHEN, CDR2 SYDVKM. Trimming took off 6 bases at V and 3 bases at J, with 15 bases between the two ends. The CDR3 nucleotides read TGTGCCAGCAGCTTTTTGGACGGCCACTACGAGCAGTACTTC. Protein: CASSFLDGHYEQYF.

The chain joins TRBV27 to TRBJ1-1; D is possibly TRBD1 (6 bases). The CDR3 is 13 residues long. The germline V gene encodes CDR1 MNHEY and CDR2 SMNVEV (reference sequence). Trimming stripped 7 bases from V and 3 bases from J, with 12 bases between. The CDR3 sequence is CASKTPGDTEAFF. CDR3 coding DNA: TGTGCCAGCAAAACCCCAGGGGACACTGAAGCTTTCTTT.

This rearrangement joins TRBV7-9 to TRBJ2-3; D is unresolved. The CDR3 length is 14 residues. With 5 bases removed from V and 4 bases from J, the gap between germline ends came to 13 bases. Per the germline V gene, CDR1 is SEHNR and CDR2 is FQNEAQ (reference sequence). CDR3 sequence reads: CASSRAEGADTQYF. The CDR3 DNA sequence: TGTGCCAGCAGCCGGGCCGAAGGTGCAGATACGCAGTATTTT.

CDR3 sequence: CASSAPRGNTEAFF. CDR3 coding DNA: TGTGCCAGCAGTGCACCCAGGGGGAACACTGAAGCTTTCTTT. The rearrangement joins TRBV28 to TRBJ1-1; maybe TRBD1 (6 bases). Germline CDR1 reads MDHEN; CDR2 reads SYDVKM. Trimming pared 5 bases from V and 1 base from J, leaving 11 bases between. The CDR3 totals 14 residues.

CDR3 residues: CASSLWDSSATNEKLFF. For the CDR3, the DNA is TGTGCCAGCAGTTTGTGGGACAGCTCTGCAACTAATGAAAAACTGTTTTTT. The chain couples TRBV28 to TRBJ1-4; 7 bases align to TRBD1. CDR3 length equals 17 residues. J gave up 0 bases and V 3 bases, and 7 bases lay outside the gene matches. Germline V gene lookup returns CDR1 MDHEN and CDR2 SYDVKM.

The chain links TRBV5-4 to TRBJ1-1; perhaps TRBD1 as D (5 bases). The CDR3 totals 15 residues. Germline CDR1 is SGHNT and CDR2 is YYREEE (reference sequence). The V and J ends lost 0 bases and 4 bases respectively, with 13 bases between them. The CDR3 region is CASSLEARVGTEAFF. CDR3 coding DNA: TGTGCCAGCAGCTTGGAGGCCAGGGTAGGCACTGAAGCTTTCTTT. Together with reference TRBV5-4 and TRBJ1-1, the CDR3 gives the full variable domain: ETGVTQSPTHLIKTRGQQVTLRCSSQSGHNTVSWYQQALGQGPQFIFQYYREEENGRGNFPPRFSGLQFPNYSSELNVNALELDDSALYLCASSLEARVGTEAFFGQGTRLTVV.

As to this clone: This may be a read error: a much more frequent sequence differs by one nucleotide. The chain employs TRBV30 and TRBJ1-1; TRBD1 is a possible D gene (6 bases). The CDR3 spans 13 residues. CDR1 and CDR2 (germline): GTSNPN, SVGIG (reference sequence). V lost 8 bases and J 5 bases, leaving 18 bases between the germline ends. The DNA for the CDR3 is TGTGCCCGGTCCCGGACAGCTGGGACTGAAGCTTTCTTT. Translated: CARSRTAGTEAFF.

In DNA, the CDR3 is TGCAGCGTTCTCACAGGGAATAGCAATCAGCCCCAGCATTTT. It is translated as CSVLTGNSNQPQHF. The V and J genes are TRBV29-1 and TRBJ1-5; perhaps TRBD1 as D (6 bases). Trimming took 5 bases from V and 0 from J, leaving 11 bases between them. Germline values: CDR1 SQVTM, CDR2 ANQGSEA. This CDR3 has 14 amino acids.

The chain couples TRBV4-1 to TRBJ2-2; TRBD1 agrees at 11 bases. This CDR3 contains 18 residues. Germline V gene lookup returns CDR1 MGHRA and CDR2 YSYEKL. After removal of 2 bases from V and 4 bases from J, the junction contained 9 bases not matched to a gene. The CDR3 nucleotides read TGCGCCAGCAGCCAAATTTACGGGACAGGGGGAAGCACCGGGGAGCTGTTTTTT. Encoded protein: CASSQIYGTGGSTGELFF.

V usage is TRBV9 and J usage is TRBJ2-3; 7 bases agree with TRBD2. CDR3 length: 14 amino acids. With V trimmed by 0 bases and J by 3 bases, 1 base remained unmatched. Germline V CDR1 and CDR2: SGDLS, YYNGEE. CDR3 coding DNA: TGTGCCAGCAGCGTAGACGGGAGGACAGATACGCAGTATTTT. It yields the protein CASSVDGRTDTQYF.

J is TRBJ1-1 and V is TRBV7-2, with D possibly TRBD1 on 5 matching bases. This CDR3 is built from 13 residues. The germline V gene has CDR1 SGHTA and CDR2 FQGNSA. Trimming stripped 6 bases from V and 2 bases from J, with 10 bases between. CDR3 amino acids: CASRYDSNTEAFF. In nucleotides, the CDR3 is TGTGCCAGCAGATACGACAGTAACACTGAAGCTTTCTTT.

This chain connects TRBV7-9 to TRBJ2-1, with TRBD2 identical over 8 bases. Germline CDR1 is SEHNR and CDR2 is FQNEAQ (reference sequence). Unmatched junction bases numbered 18, after V lost 4 bases and J lost 7 bases. CDR3 length: 18 amino acids. CDR3 residues: CASSYPLGGGRSQNEQFF. The CDR3 region has the DNA TGTGCCAGCAGCTACCCCTTGGGCGGGGGGCGATCCCAGAATGAGCAGTTCTTC.

This rearrangement joins TRBV7-9 to TRBJ1-6, with 9 positions matching TRBD1. Germline V gives CDR1 SEHNR, CDR2 FQNEAQ (reference sequence). The length of the CDR3 is 15 residues. V dropped 1 base and J dropped 6; count of bases not matched to a gene: 1. CDR3 amino acids: CASSLGTGVNSPLHF. The CDR3 DNA reads as TGTGCCAGCAGCTTAGGGACAGGGGTTAATTCACCCCTCCACTTT.

The chain recombines TRBV5-1 with TRBJ2-5; no clear D. Germline values: CDR1 SGHRS, CDR2 YFSETQ. The length of the CDR3 is 15 residues. V was trimmed by 4 bases and J by 3 bases, leaving 16 bases between them. CDR3 DNA: TGCGCCAGCAGCACTGAGTTTGGCTCCGAAGAGACCCAGTACTTC. Protein: CASSTEFGSEETQYF.